The present T cell receptor beta chain was sequenced within a study of T cell responses to AZD1222 COVID-19 vaccine. Using immunoSEQ multiplex PCR, the repertoire was profiled, and TCRdb retains in-frame clones only, with some absent. This sample has roughly 150,000 clones; 90% occur once, and the top ten carry less than 6.5%. With respect to this clone: Its target is unknown.

Study conclusions and caveats: Among the donors, most were white British and more were female, and clonal diversity was possibly underestimated.

The receptor was isolated from an adult who received the AZD1222 COVID-19 vaccine. The material sequenced was peripheral blood, taken 28 days after the second AZD1222 dose.

CDR3 loop: CASSETGQASMTKNIQYF. As DNA, the CDR3 is TGCGCCAGCAGTGAGACTGGACAGGCCTCTATGACCAAAAACATTCAGTACTTC. The V gene is TRBV10-1, the J gene TRBJ2-4; the match to TRBD1 covers 7 bases. The V gene end was trimmed by 2 bases and the J gene end by 2 bases; junction bases not matched to a gene: 12. CDR3 length equals 18 residues. The germline gives CDR1 WNHNN, CDR2 SYGVQD (reference sequence).